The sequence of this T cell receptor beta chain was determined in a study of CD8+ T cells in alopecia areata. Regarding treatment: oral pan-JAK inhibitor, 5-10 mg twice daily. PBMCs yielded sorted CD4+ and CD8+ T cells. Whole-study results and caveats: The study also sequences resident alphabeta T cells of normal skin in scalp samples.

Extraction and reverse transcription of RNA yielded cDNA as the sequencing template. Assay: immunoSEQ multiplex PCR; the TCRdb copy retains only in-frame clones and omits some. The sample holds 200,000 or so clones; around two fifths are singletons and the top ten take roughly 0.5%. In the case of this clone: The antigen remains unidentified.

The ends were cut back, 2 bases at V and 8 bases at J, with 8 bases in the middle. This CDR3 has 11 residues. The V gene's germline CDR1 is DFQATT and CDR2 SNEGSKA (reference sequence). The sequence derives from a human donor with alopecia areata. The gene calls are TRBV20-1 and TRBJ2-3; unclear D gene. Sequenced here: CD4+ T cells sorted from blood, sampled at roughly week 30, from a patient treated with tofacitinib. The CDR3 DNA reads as TGCAGTGCTAGACCAGACCCTACGCAGTATTTT. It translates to CSARPDPTQYF.